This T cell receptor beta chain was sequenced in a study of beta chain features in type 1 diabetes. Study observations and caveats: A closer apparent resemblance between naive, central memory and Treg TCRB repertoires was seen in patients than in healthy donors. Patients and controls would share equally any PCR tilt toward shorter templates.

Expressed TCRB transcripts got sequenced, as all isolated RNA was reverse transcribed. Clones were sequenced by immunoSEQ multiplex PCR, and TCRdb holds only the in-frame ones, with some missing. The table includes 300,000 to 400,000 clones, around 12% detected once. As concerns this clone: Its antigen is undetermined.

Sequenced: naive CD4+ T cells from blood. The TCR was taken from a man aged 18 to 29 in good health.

CDR3 region: CASNEQGVPGANVLTF. The CDR3 bases are TGTGCCAGTAATGAACAGGGGGTACCTGGGGCCAACGTCCTGACTTTC. The chain employs TRBV19 and TRBJ2-6; TRBD1 agrees at 8 bases. V gave up 7 bases and J gave up 2 bases; unmatched junction bases: 7. This CDR3 is 16 amino acids long. Germline V gene lookup returns CDR1 LNHDA and CDR2 SQIVND (reference sequence).